The 5 T cell receptor beta chains below come from one sample, sequenced in a study of cytomegalovirus exposure and HLA in healthy donors. The PCR made use of 60 Vbeta and 13 Jbeta primers. Libraries were prepared by immunoSEQ multiplex PCR; TCRdb keeps only in-frame clonotypes and omits some of them. The data hold roughly 200,000 clones, with roughly an eighth observed a single time. Material: PBMCs. Receptors were obtained from a man between 45 and 60 years old in good health and CMV-seropositive.

Only a few counts were recorded for this clone. The chain recombines TRBV5-6 with TRBJ1-2, with D hard to call. In germline, CDR1 is SGHDT, CDR2 YYEEEE. CDR3 length: 13 residues. Trimming removed 2 bases at V and 1 base at J, with 6 bases between. The CDR3 region has the DNA TGTGCCAGCAGCTTCGAGAGTAACTATGGCTACACCTTC. Translation: CASSFESNYGYTF.

This clone showed up just a few times. The chain combines TRBV27 with TRBJ1-2, with TRBD1 as a possible D gene (5 bases). The germline V gene has CDR1 MNHEY and CDR2 SMNVEV (reference sequence). This CDR3 comprises 13 residues. Trimming removed 6 bases at V and 1 base at J, with 9 bases between. The CDR3 loop reads CASSFRDNYGYTF. As DNA, the CDR3 is TGTGCCAGCAGCTTCAGGGATAACTATGGCTACACCTTC.

This chain uses TRBV18 with TRBJ2-3; weak D call: TRBD2 (5 bases). Trimming took off 2 bases at V and 6 bases at J, with 9 bases between the two ends. Germline lookup yields CDR1 KGHSH and CDR2 LQKENI. This CDR3 region has 13 residues. CDR3 residues: CASSPGGGDTQYF. CDR3 in DNA: TGTGCCAGCTCACCAGGCGGCGGGGATACGCAGTATTTT.

The rearrangement links TRBV5-4 to TRBJ1-1, with 7 positions matching TRBD1. Germline V gene data show CDR1 as SGHNT and CDR2 as YYREEE (reference sequence). V trimming: 0 bases; J trimming: 4 bases; junction bases outside the gene matches: 6. This CDR3 comprises 15 residues. CDR3 DNA sequence: TGTGCCAGCAGCTTGGGGGGGGACAGTTCCACTGAAGCTTTCTTT. As protein: CASSLGGDSSTEAFF.

This clone was found a few times. This chain links TRBV18 with TRBJ1-6; no definite D call. Germline CDR1 and CDR2: KGHSH and LQKENI. Deletions cut 0 bases from V and 7 bases from J, with 10 bases between. The CDR3 is 15 residues long. CDR3 nucleotides: TGTGCCAGCTCACCACCCTCGGTCGGGAATTCACCCCTCCACTTT. It codes for CASSPPSVGNSPLHF.